This T cell receptor (beta chain) was recovered during a study of OX40 agonist ivuxolimab in advanced cancers. V dropped 4 bases and J dropped 0 bases, with 10 bases sitting between them. The CDR3 runs to 16 residues. CDR1 and CDR2 (germline): SGHTA, FQGNSA. Profiling relied on immunoSEQ multiplex PCR, and the TCRdb table lists in-frame clones only, not all of them. The sample carries about 66,000 clones, more than 75% recorded once. The chain employs TRBV7-2 and TRBJ2-6, with a tentative D call TRBD2 (7 bases). The sequencing here drew on CD4+ or CD8+ T cells sorted from blood, taken in a trial of the OX40 agonist ivuxolimab. The TCR was taken from an adult with an advanced solid tumor such as melanoma, head and neck, liver or kidney cancer. This CDR3 is CASSSRGGSGANVLTF. The CDR3 DNA follows: TGTGCCAGCAGCTCTAGGGGGGGCTCTGGGGCCAACGTCCTGACTTTC.